The clone carrying this TCR beta chain was observed at least ten times. The source of the sample is a study of T-cell memory formation after mild COVID-19. Background on the study: TCR clusters largely stayed donor specific.

TCRdb used MiXCR to reprocess the 5' RACE reads, holding one entry per CDR3 protein. The table lists more than 300,000 distinct CDR3 sequences, 20% to 25% of them singletons. The germline CDR1 and CDR2 sequences are LGHNA and YSLEER. This CDR3 contains 18 residues. Trimming at V came to 1 base and at J to 3 bases, leaving 8 bases not matched to a gene. The material sequenced was PBMCs or a T cell subset sorted from them (not recorded which). The source is a man aged 18 to 29 who had mild COVID-19 (a few samples of this study predate the infection). Cell type and time point are not known. The V call is TRBV4-3, the J call TRBJ2-2; 10 bases are shared with TRBD2. CDR3 residues: CASSQGLSGGADTGELFF. DNA of the CDR3: TGCGCCAGCAGCCAAGGGTTAAGCGGGGGGGCCGACACCGGGGAGCTGTTTTTT.